This T cell receptor beta chain derives from a study of circulating and synovial CD4+ cells in juvenile arthritis. Measured with immunoSEQ multiplex PCR; TCRdb has only the in-frame clones, and not every one. The sample holds a few thousand clones, approximately 80% seen once. Of note for this clone: Antigen: not known.

The V end was cut by 5 bases, the J end by 6 bases, with 17 bases between. The CDR3 covers 15 residues. Per germline, CDR1 SGHTA and CDR2 FQGTGA. Findings and limits, study-wide: Traditional Vbeta family usage analysis missed the pathogenic-like versus bulk difference. CPL and bulk CD4 samples differed at least tenfold in T cell genomes. These blood cells shared more CDR3 sequences with synovium than bulk blood. Bulk blood CD4 repertoires were more diverse than these.

The chain links TRBV7-3 to TRBJ2-1; TRBD2 might be the D (6 bases). The specimen was CD4+ T cells from synovial fluid. The receptor's source is a human donor with juvenile idiopathic arthritis. CDR3 sequence: CASSPPGSGGNEQFF. As DNA, the CDR3 is TGTGCCAGCAGCCCTCCCGGCTCCGGGGGCAATGAGCAGTTCTTC.